A few counts support the clone carrying this T cell receptor beta chain. What it binds is not known. Unsorted libraries were generated from 2 million PBMCs. These cells had been stored in RNAlater at -80 C. V was clipped by 8 bases and J by 7 bases; unmatched bases: 17. The CDR3 spans 16 residues. CDR1 is MGHRA, CDR2 YSYEKL, per germline. The cDNA came from 5'RACE with 10-nucleotide random UMIs. One entry per CDR3 protein, called by TCRdb with MiXCR from the 5' RACE reads. Here the sample spans roughly 60,000 distinct CDR3 sequences, around 3.6% being singletons. The sample belongs to a study of neurological immune-mediated disorders. Overall study findings and caveats: When repertoires were grouped phylogenetically, those of 18 of 34 multiple sclerosis patients fell into one related-CDR3 cluster, a possible signature.

The chain uses TRBV4-1 and TRBJ2-1, with TRBD1 matching over 7 bases. Sequences were obtained from PBMCs. The clonotype comes from a woman aged 25 to 39 with multiple sclerosis. The DNA of the CDR3 is TGCGCCAGCCGCCCACTCGGCAGGGGGTATGAGAATGAGCAGTTCTTC. Its protein product is CASRPLGRGYENEQFF.